This entry features one T cell receptor beta chain sequence. Its target is not known. The donors were part of the approximately 120-subject validation cohort, which stood apart from the roughly 700-subject first cohort. The source of the sample is a study of cytomegalovirus exposure and HLA in healthy donors. Study-wide context: It was reported in a later analysis that the same platform had been used for the 120 or so validation repertoires as for the 666 first-cohort repertoires.

Overall study findings and caveats: Per published reports, the classifier diagnosed cytomegalovirus status with high specificity and sensitivity. One later analysis, an examination of the 90 to 150 validation repertoires, found that first-cohort TCR clusters tended to co-occur in them.

This CDR3 has 14 residues. Unmatched junction bases numbered 6, after V lost 8 bases and J lost 4 bases. Germline CDR1 is MDHEN and CDR2 is SYDVKM. The data were produced by immunoSEQ multiplex PCR, yet TCRdb's version contains in-frame clones alone and is incomplete. Counted here are approximately 270,000 clones, almost 90% occurring once; the ten biggest clones make up 0.37%. The specimen sequenced was PBMCs. The sequence was obtained from a woman aged 18-29 years in good health and CMV-seronegative. The chain recombines TRBV28 with TRBJ2-1, with 9 positions matching TRBD2. The CDR3 loop reads CASQSGGYYNEQFF. CDR3 nucleotide sequence: TGTGCCAGCCAAAGCGGGGGGTATTACAATGAGCAGTTCTTC.